The present TCR beta chain was sequenced within a study of CD8+ T cells in alopecia areata. Study outcomes and limitations: Whereas mice showed it more clearly, TCR sharing across patients was murkier, possibly because of HLA.

Specified treatment: oral pan-JAK inhibitor, 5-10 mg twice daily. With regard to this clone: Its matching antigen is unknown.

CDR1 SGHRS and CDR2 YFSETQ come from the germline V gene. Trimming took 3 bases from V and 4 from J, leaving 19 bases between them. There are 16 residues in the CDR3. After isolation, RNA underwent reverse transcription to generate cDNA as the sequencing template. Method: immunoSEQ multiplex PCR; TCRdb's copy keeps in-frame clones and lacks some. The profile shows 170,000 or so clones, around 58% of them singletons. The chain uses TRBV5-1 and TRBJ2-5, with D tentatively TRBD1 or TRBD2 (7 bases each). The sample consisted of CD8+ T cells sorted from blood, taken at week 24, from a patient treated with tofacitinib. The clonotype originates from a human donor with alopecia areata. The DNA of the CDR3 is TGCGCCAGCAGCTCCCTGGTACAGGGGAGGGGAGAGACCCAGTACTTC. Its protein product is CASSSLVQGRGETQYF.